A single sample gave rise to the 6 T cell receptor beta chains below, sequenced in a study of T cell responses to AZD1222 COVID-19 vaccine. Clones were read by immunoSEQ multiplex PCR, and TCRdb kept only the in-frame ones, dropping some. Of about 75,000 clones in the sample, roughly 84% were seen once. Source: peripheral blood, taken 28 days after the second AZD1222 dose. The receptors originated from an adult who received the AZD1222 COVID-19 vaccine.

This rearrangement joins TRBV28 to TRBJ2-7; no firm D call. V shed 1 base and J shed 3 bases, with 7 bases lying between them. In germline, CDR1 is MDHEN, CDR2 SYDVKM. This CDR3 region has 13 residues. CDR3 DNA sequence: TGTGCCAGCAGTTTATCCCTCAACTACGAGCAGTACTTC. Protein product: CASSLSLNYEQYF.

This clone was counted once. The CDR3 DNA is TGTGCCAGCAGCCCGCGCGTCATCTCTGGAAACACCATATATTTT. Translated: CASSPRVISGNTIYF. The chain joins TRBV7-8 to TRBJ1-3; unclear D gene. V gave up 5 bases and J gave up 0 bases, with 11 bases separating them. The CDR3 extends over 15 amino acids. The germline gives CDR1 SGHVS, CDR2 FQNEAQ. The entire variable domain, with the rest obtained from reference TRBV7-8 and TRBJ1-3, is as follows: GAGVSQSPRYKVAKRGQDVALRCDPISGHVSLFWYQQALGQGPEFLTYFQNEAQLDKSGLPSDRFFAERPEGSVSTLKIQRTQQEDSAVYLCASSPRVISGNTIYFGEGSWLTVV.

The rearrangement joins TRBV5-1 to TRBJ2-7; D possibly corresponds to TRBD1 (6 bases). This CDR3 region has 15 residues. Germline V gives CDR1 SGHRS, CDR2 YFSETQ. V was clipped by 0 bases and J by 0 bases, with 10 bases between them. The CDR3 nucleotides are TGCGCCAGCAGCTTGGCCCAGGGGACCTCCTACGAGCAGTACTTC. The encoded protein is CASSLAQGTSYEQYF.

The chain recombines TRBV5-1 with TRBJ2-7; TRBD1 matches at 12 bases. Germline CDR1 reads SGHRS; CDR2 reads YFSETQ. The CDR3 contains 14 residues. V shed 2 bases, J shed 5 bases, and the junction held 2 bases outside the gene matches. The CDR3 loop reads CASSFGDRGHEQYF. In DNA, the CDR3 is TGCGCCAGCAGCTTTGGGGACAGGGGGCACGAGCAGTACTTC.

This clone was detected a few times. J is TRBJ1-5 and V is TRBV30; TRBD1 might be the D (6 bases). CDR3 length: 16 residues. CDR1 is GTSNPN, CDR2 SVGIG, per germline (reference sequence). V was pared by 2 bases and J by 5 bases, with 19 bases between. CDR3 residues: CAWSRMGAGVDQPQHF. CDR3 coding DNA: TGTGCCTGGAGTAGAATGGGGGCCGGGGTTGATCAGCCCCAGCATTTT.

The gene calls are TRBV7-3 and TRBJ1-1; no firm D call. The V end lost 1 base, the J end lost 1 base, and 4 bases lay between the germline ends. CDR3 length: 13 residues. Germline V lookup: CDR1 SGHTA, CDR2 FQGTGA. The CDR3 loop reads CASSLSWNTEAFF. CDR3 DNA sequence: TGTGCCAGCAGCTTAAGCTGGAACACTGAAGCTTTCTTT.